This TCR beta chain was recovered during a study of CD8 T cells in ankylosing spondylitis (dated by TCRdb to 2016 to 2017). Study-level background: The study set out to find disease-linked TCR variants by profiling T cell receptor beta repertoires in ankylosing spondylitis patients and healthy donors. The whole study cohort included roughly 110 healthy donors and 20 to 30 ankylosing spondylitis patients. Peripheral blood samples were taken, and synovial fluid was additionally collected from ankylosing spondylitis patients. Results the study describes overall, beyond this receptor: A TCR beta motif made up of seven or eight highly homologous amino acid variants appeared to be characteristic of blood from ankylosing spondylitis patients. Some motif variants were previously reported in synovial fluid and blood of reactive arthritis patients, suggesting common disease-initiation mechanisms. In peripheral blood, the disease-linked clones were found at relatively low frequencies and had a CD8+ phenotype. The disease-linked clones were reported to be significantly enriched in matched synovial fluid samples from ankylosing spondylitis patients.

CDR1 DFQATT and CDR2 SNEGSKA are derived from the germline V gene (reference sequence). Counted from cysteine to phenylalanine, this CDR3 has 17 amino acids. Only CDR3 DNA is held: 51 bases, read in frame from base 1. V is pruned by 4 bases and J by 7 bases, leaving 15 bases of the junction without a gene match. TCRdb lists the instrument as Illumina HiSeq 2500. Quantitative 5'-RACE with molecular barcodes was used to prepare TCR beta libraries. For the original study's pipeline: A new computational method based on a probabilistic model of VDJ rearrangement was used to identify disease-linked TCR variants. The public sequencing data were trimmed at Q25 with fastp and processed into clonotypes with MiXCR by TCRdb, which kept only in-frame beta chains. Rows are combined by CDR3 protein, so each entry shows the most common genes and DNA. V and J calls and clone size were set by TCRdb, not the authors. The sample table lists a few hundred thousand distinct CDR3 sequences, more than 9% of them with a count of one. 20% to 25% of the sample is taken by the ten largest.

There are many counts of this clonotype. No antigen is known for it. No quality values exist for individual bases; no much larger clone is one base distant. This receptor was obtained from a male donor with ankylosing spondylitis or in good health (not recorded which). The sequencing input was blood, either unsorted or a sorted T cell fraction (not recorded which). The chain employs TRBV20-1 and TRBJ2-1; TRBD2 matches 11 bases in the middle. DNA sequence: TGCAGTGCTACAGGACAGGGGATAGCGGGGGGGCTAAATGAGCAGTTCTTC. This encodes CSATGQGIAGGLNEQFF.